Below, 15 T cell receptor beta chains from the same sample are listed, as sequenced in a study of lymphopenia after photon versus proton radiotherapy. Method: immunoSEQ multiplex PCR; TCRdb's copy keeps in-frame clones and lacks some. Here the sample spans about 160,000 clones, around nine tenths being singletons. This specimen was peripheral blood, taken from a patient treated with photon-based radiotherapy. The source of these receptors is a man aged 45-65 years with gastric cancer.

The chain couples TRBV2 to TRBJ2-3, with D possibly called TRBD1 or TRBD2 (5 bases each). The CDR3 spans 15 residues. V lost 2 bases and J lost 4, with 13 bases in between. Germline V gene sequence: CDR1 SNHLY, CDR2 FYNNEI. The CDR3, as DNA: TGTGCCAGCAGTGAATCCGGGACCCCCGCAGATACGCAGTATTTT. As protein: CASSESGTPADTQYF.

The table lists this clone with a few counts. The chain uses TRBV7-7 and TRBJ2-3; the match to TRBD2 covers 9 bases. Germline CDR1 SSHAT, CDR2 FNYEAQ (reference sequence). The trim removed 3 bases at V and 9 bases at J, leaving 7 bases unmatched. CDR3 length: 14 amino acids. In nucleotides, the CDR3 is TGTGCCAGCAGCTTTGGGCGGGAGGGCCACACGCAGTATTTT. Protein sequence: CASSFGREGHTQYF.

V gene TRBV18 combines with J gene TRBJ1-5; a weak D match, TRBD1 (5 bases). This CDR3 is 15 amino acids long. CDR1 and CDR2 from the germline V gene are KGHSH and LQKENI. V lost 4 bases and J lost 0, with 10 bases in between. The CDR3 loop reads CASSLGPGSNQPQHF. The CDR3 bases are TGTGCCAGCTCACTGGGACCGGGTAGCAATCAGCCCCAGCATTTT.

The chain links TRBV7-9 to TRBJ2-7; 12 bases are a match to TRBD2. The germline V gene has CDR1 SEHNR and CDR2 FQNEAQ (reference sequence). Unmatched junction bases numbered 11, after V lost 5 bases and J lost 3 bases. The CDR3 loop spans 17 amino acids. The CDR3 DNA is TGTGCCAGCAGCAGACTAGGCGGGACTAGCGGGTTCTACGAGCAGTACTTC. This encodes CASSRLGGTSGFYEQYF. The full variable domain, its missing parts supplied by reference TRBV7-9 and TRBJ2-7, is DTGVSQNPRHKITKRGQNVTFRCDPISEHNRLYWYRQTLGQGPEFLTYFQNEAQLEKSRLLSDRFSAERPKGSFSTLEIQRTEQGDSAMYLCASSRLGGTSGFYEQYFGPGTRLTVT.

J is TRBJ2-5 and V is TRBV19; 11 bases align to TRBD1. The CDR3 contains 15 residues. V lost 4 bases, J lost 7 bases, and 8 bases stayed unmatched. Germline loops: CDR1 LNHDA, CDR2 SQIVND (reference sequence). The CDR3: CASSSGTGGGLTQYF. CDR3 DNA sequence: TGTGCCAGTAGTAGCGGGACAGGGGGGGGTTTGACCCAGTACTTC.

The rearrangement uses TRBV7-2 and TRBJ2-3; 8 nucleotides agree with TRBD1. The ends lost 5 bases at V and 5 bases at J; junction bases unmatched: 3. Per germline, CDR1 SGHTA and CDR2 FQGNSA. The CDR3 is 13 residues long. For the CDR3, the DNA is TGTGCCAGCAGCGCGGACAGGGAAGATACGCAGTATTTT. It codes for CASSADREDTQYF.

This chain connects TRBV5-1 to TRBJ2-2, with D uncertain. Germline-derived CDR1 and CDR2 are SGHRS and YFSETQ. With 4 bases removed from V and 5 bases from J, the gap between germline ends came to 12 bases. The length of the CDR3 is 14 residues. CDR3 residues: CASSLGPSTGELFF. Here the CDR3 DNA reads TGCGCCAGCAGCCTGGGTCCTTCAACCGGGGAGCTGTTTTTT. Looking up the rest from reference TRBV5-1 and TRBJ2-2 gives the full variable domain: KAGVTQTPRYLIKTRGQQVTLSCSPISGHRSVSWYQQTPGQGLQFLFEYFSETQRNKGNFPGRFSGRQFSNSRSEMNVSTLELGDSALYLCASSLGPSTGELFFGEGSRLTVL.

CDR3 bases: TGTGCCAGCAGTGCAGGGAACCAGGGGCAGCCCCAGCATTTT. Its protein product is CASSAGNQGQPQHF. V is TRBV2 and J is TRBJ1-5; TRBD1 might be the D (6 bases). CDR3 length equals 14 residues. Germline assignment: CDR1 SNHLY and CDR2 FYNNEI. V lost 4 bases, J lost 7 bases, and 14 bases lay in between.

This chain connects TRBV7-9 to TRBJ2-3, with 13 bases aligning to TRBD2. The germline V gene has CDR1 SEHNR and CDR2 FQNEAQ (reference sequence). The CDR3 is 15 residues long. The V gene end was trimmed by 5 bases and the J gene end by 6 bases; junction bases not matched to a gene: 5. DNA of the CDR3: TGTGCCAGCAGCCCGGGACTAGCGGGATTGGATACGCAGTATTTT. Its translation is CASSPGLAGLDTQYF.

The V call is TRBV6-1, the J call TRBJ2-5, with D unresolved. This CDR3 region has 11 residues. Per germline, CDR1 MNHNS and CDR2 SASEGT. The V gene lost 5 bases and the J gene lost 5 bases, with 6 bases spanning the gap. The CDR3 is CASSQTETQYF. CDR3 in DNA: TGTGCCAGCAGTCAAACGGAGACCCAGTACTTC.

This clone was detected only once. The V and J genes are TRBV27 and TRBJ2-7; possibly TRBD1 for D (5 bases). The V end was cut by 6 bases, the J end by 5 bases, with 14 bases between. The CDR3 contains 13 residues. Germline V lookup: CDR1 MNHEY, CDR2 SMNVEV (reference sequence). CDR3 coding DNA: TGTGCCAGCAGGGCCCCTTGGGGCCACGAGCAGTACTTC. Amino acid sequence: CASRAPWGHEQYF.

About this clone itself: The identical CDR3 is also encoded by other nucleotide sequences in the sample. J is TRBJ2-5 and V is TRBV29-1, with 8 bases identical to TRBD1. Germline V gives CDR1 SQVTM, CDR2 ANQGSEA. Unmatched junction bases numbered 5, after V lost 3 bases and J lost 5 bases. The CDR3 length is 13 residues. The CDR3 nucleotides are TGCAGCGTTGAGGACAGGGTCATGGAGACCCAGTACTTC. Its protein is CSVEDRVMETQYF.

This clone came up once. The J gene is TRBJ1-1, the V gene TRBV6-5; TRBD1 aligns across 7 bases. Germline CDR1 and CDR2: MNHEY and SVGAGI. The CDR3 is 13 residues long. The trim removed 2 bases at V and 5 bases at J, leaving 2 bases unmatched. The CDR3 sequence is CASSYRGRTEAFF. The CDR3 nucleotides read TGTGCCAGCAGTTACAGGGGGCGTACTGAAGCTTTCTTT.

In this sample, this clone turned up once. The rearrangement uses TRBV5-4 and TRBJ2-5; D not resolved. The V end was cut by 0 bases, the J end by 5 bases, with 8 bases between. Germline CDR1 SGHNT, CDR2 YYREEE (reference sequence). This CDR3 spans 13 amino acids. CDR3: CASSLVSLETQYF. The DNA for the CDR3 is TGTGCCAGCAGCTTGGTTAGTCTGGAGACCCAGTACTTC.

The CDR3 DNA is TGTGCCAGCAGTGAGGCCGGATCTGGCACAGATACGCAGTATTTT. It yields the protein CASSEAGSGTDTQYF. This chain links TRBV2 with TRBJ2-3; no definite D call. V lost 3 bases to trimming and J lost 1 base, with 11 bases between them. The CDR3 totals 15 residues. Germline V gene data show CDR1 as SNHLY and CDR2 as FYNNEI.